These 9 T cell receptor beta chains were all obtained from the same sample, sequenced in a study of T-cell memory formation after mild COVID-19. In TCRdb, the 5' RACE reads were re-called with MiXCR into one record per CDR3 protein. The repertoire holds about 450,000 distinct CDR3 sequences, with about a quarter as singletons. Source material: PBMCs or a T cell subset sorted from them (not recorded which). The receptors were sampled from an adult woman who had mild COVID-19 (a few samples of this study predate the infection). Cell type and time point are not known.

This clonotype was seen a handful of times. The chain combines TRBV6-1 with TRBJ2-7; D remains ambiguous. The CDR3 extends over 12 amino acids. Trimming cost V 10 bases and J 3 bases, with 13 bases left between them. Germline V CDR1 and CDR2: MNHNS, SASEGT. This CDR3 reads CATKESNYEQYF. CDR3 bases: TGTGCCACCAAAGAGAGTAACTACGAGCAGTACTTC.

This clonotype has just a few counts. The chain employs TRBV7-6 and TRBJ1-5, with a possible D match to TRBD1 (5 bases). Germline loops: CDR1 SGHVS, CDR2 FNYEAQ. CDR3 size: 14 residues. Trimming stripped 5 bases from V and 6 bases from J, with 14 bases between. The CDR3 DNA is TGTGCCAGCAGCCGTGGACCAGGGAGTCAGCCCCAGCATTTT. Protein: CASSRGPGSQPQHF.

This rearrangement joins TRBV5-5 to TRBJ1-2; TRBD1 might be the D (6 bases). Germline values: CDR1 SGHKS, CDR2 YYEKEE (reference sequence). The CDR3 is 14 residues long. With 4 bases removed from V and 4 bases from J, the gap between germline ends came to 14 bases. The CDR3 region has the DNA TGTGCCAGCAGCATTCGGACAGACGGCTATGGCTACACCTTC. As protein: CASSIRTDGYGYTF.

This clonotype has only a few counts. The chain links TRBV18 to TRBJ2-5; tentative D call: TRBD2 (6 bases). V lost 2 bases and J 3 bases, leaving 13 bases between the germline ends. This CDR3 is built from 15 residues. The germline V gene encodes CDR1 KGHSH and CDR2 LQKENI. As DNA, the CDR3 is TGTGCCAGCTCACCATTCGGGGGAGGAGAAGAGACCCAGTACTTC. Protein sequence: CASSPFGGGEETQYF.

The V call is TRBV6-5, the J call TRBJ2-1, with TRBD1 matching over 9 bases. In germline, CDR1 is MNHEY, CDR2 SVGAGI. V was clipped by 10 bases and J by 12 bases; unmatched bases: 10. CDR3 length equals 12 residues. Here the CDR3 DNA reads TGTGCCACGGGACAGGGTCTTCTGCGGCAGTTCTTC. Its protein is CATGQGLLRQFF.

The J gene is TRBJ2-7, the V gene TRBV7-8; a weak D match, TRBD2 (5 bases). This CDR3 is 14 amino acids long. The germline CDR1 and CDR2 sequences are SGHVS and FQNEAQ. V lost 1 base to trimming and J lost 4 bases, with 11 bases between them. CDR3 protein: CASSLGGIEYEQYF. The CDR3 nucleotides read TGTGCCAGCAGCTTAGGAGGGATAGAGTACGAGCAGTACTTC.

This clonotype has only a few counts. The chain couples TRBV12-3 or TRBV12-4 to TRBJ1-2, with a possible D match to TRBD1 (5 bases). V was pared by 6 bases and J by 4 bases, with 21 bases between. The CDR3 totals 16 residues. The CDR3 region has the DNA TGTGCCAGCAGCCGATCCGGGACTGAGAGCTTCTATGGCTACACCTTC. Translated, it gives CASSRSGTESFYGYTF.

This sequence joins TRBV5-1 and TRBJ2-5; D call uncertain. The CDR3 is made up of 16 amino acids. Looked up from germline, CDR1 is SGHRS and CDR2 is YFSETQ. The V gene lost 4 bases and the J gene lost 2 bases, with 18 bases spanning the gap. This CDR3 reads CASSLDRRLMQETQYF. In DNA, the CDR3 is TGCGCCAGCAGCCTGGACCGGCGTCTGATGCAAGAGACCCAGTACTTC.

This rearrangement joins TRBV3-1 to TRBJ2-1; no clear D. V was clipped by 4 bases and J by 5 bases, with 6 bases between them. This CDR3 comprises 12 residues. Germline CDR1 is LGHDT and CDR2 is YNNKEL (reference sequence). CDR3 nucleotide sequence: TGTGCCAGCAGCCCCAACCACAATGAGCAGTTCTTC. It is translated as CASSPNHNEQFF.